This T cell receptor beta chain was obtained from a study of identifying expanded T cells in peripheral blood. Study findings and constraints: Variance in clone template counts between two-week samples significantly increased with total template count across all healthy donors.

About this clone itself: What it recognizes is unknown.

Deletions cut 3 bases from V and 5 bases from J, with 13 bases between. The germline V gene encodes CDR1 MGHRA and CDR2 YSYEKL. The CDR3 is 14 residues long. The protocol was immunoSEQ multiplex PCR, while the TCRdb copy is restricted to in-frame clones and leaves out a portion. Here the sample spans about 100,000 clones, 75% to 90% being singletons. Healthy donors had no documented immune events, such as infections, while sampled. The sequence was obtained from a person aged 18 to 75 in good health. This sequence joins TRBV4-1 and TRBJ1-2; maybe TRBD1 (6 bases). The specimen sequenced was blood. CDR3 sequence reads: CASSQTGQLYGYTF. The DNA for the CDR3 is TGCGCCAGCAGCCAGACCGGACAGCTGTATGGCTACACCTTC.